This entry concerns a single T cell receptor (beta chain). The antigen is undetermined. The junction departs from germline at one end; a sequencing error may be responsible. Separate cDNA molecules each had unique molecular identifiers attached to them. One entry per CDR3 protein, called by TCRdb with MiXCR from the 5' RACE reads. The sample records tens of thousands of distinct CDR3 sequences, under 11% being singletons. Per germline, CDR1 SGHVS and CDR2 FQNEAQ. There are 14 residues in the CDR3. This sample was included in a study of early T cells in non-severe SARS-CoV-2 infection. Study-wide results and caveats: VDJdb matching, biased toward anti-spike CD8 responses, missed private and CD4 specificities.

Sequenced sample: whole blood. The chain has TRBV7-8 and TRBJ2-1, with D maybe TRBD1 (6 bases). This TCR was sampled from an adult who was a healthcare worker with PCR-confirmed SARS-CoV-2 infection or an uninfected control (not recorded which). The chain's CDR3 is CASSLGYRENEHFF. CDR3 nucleotide sequence: TGTGCCAGCAGCTTAGGTTACAGGGAGAATGAGCATTTCTTC.